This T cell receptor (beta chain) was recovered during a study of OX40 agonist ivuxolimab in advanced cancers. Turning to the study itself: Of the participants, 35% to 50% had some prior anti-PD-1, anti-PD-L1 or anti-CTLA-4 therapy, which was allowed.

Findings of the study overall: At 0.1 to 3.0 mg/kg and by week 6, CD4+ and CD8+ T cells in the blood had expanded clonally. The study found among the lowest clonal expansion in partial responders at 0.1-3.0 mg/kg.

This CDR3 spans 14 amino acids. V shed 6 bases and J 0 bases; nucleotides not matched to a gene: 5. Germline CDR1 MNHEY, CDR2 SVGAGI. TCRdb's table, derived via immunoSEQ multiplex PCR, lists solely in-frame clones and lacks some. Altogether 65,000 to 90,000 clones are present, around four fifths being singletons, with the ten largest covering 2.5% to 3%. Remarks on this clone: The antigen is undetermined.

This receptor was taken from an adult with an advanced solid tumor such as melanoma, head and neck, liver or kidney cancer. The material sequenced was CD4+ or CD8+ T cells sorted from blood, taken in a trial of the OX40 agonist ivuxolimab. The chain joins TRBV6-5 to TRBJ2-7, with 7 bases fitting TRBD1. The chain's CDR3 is CASRRQGPSYEQYF. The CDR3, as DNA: TGTGCCAGCAGAAGACAGGGACCCTCCTACGAGCAGTACTTC.